The 3 T cell receptor beta chains in this list originate from one sample, sequenced in a study of shared clonotypes between healthy human individuals. Clones were read by immunoSEQ multiplex PCR, and TCRdb kept only the in-frame ones, dropping some. The repertoire includes 2 million to 2.5 million clones, 90% to 95% of them detected once, and 0.13% sits in the top ten. The sample was naive CD4+ T cells sorted from blood. Subset of the sample: CD45RA+ positively selected. All receptors come from a man aged 18 to 29 in good health.

The chain is built from TRBV7-2 and TRBJ2-1, with 10 positions matching TRBD2. From germline, CDR1 is SGHTA and CDR2 FQGNSA. With V trimmed by 1 base and J by 4 bases, 10 bases remained unmatched. The CDR3 contains 18 residues. The CDR3 DNA is TGTGCCAGCAGCTTAGAAGGGGTAGCGGGAGGTCTGTACAATGAGCAGTTCTTC. This codes for CASSLEGVAGGLYNEQFF. Filled out from reference TRBV7-2 and TRBJ2-1, the complete variable domain reads GAGVSQSPSNKVTEKGKDVELRCDPISGHTALYWYRQSLGQGLEFLIYFQGNSAPDKSGLPSDRFSAERTGGSVSTLTIQRTQQEDSAVYLCASSLEGVAGGLYNEQFFGPGTRLTVL.

This clone was seen only once. The J gene is TRBJ2-1, the V gene TRBV7-2; a weak D match, TRBD2 (5 bases). CDR1 is SGHTA and CDR2 is FQGNSA in the germline V gene. Trimming removed 3 bases at V and 1 base at J, with 13 bases between. This CDR3 spans 16 amino acids. The CDR3 DNA reads as TGTGCCAGCAGCTTTCGAGGGAGTGAATCCTACAATGAGCAGTTCTTC. This translates into CASSFRGSESYNEQFF.

This clone came up once. This chain joins TRBV30 and TRBJ1-6; D remains ambiguous. Between the trimmed V and J ends, which lost 7 bases and 0 bases, there was a span of 7 bases. CDR3 length: 13 residues. Germline V gene sequence: CDR1 GTSNPN, CDR2 SVGIG (reference sequence). The CDR3 is CAFKSSYNSPLHF. The CDR3 region has the DNA TGTGCCTTCAAGAGCTCCTATAATTCACCCCTCCACTTT.